The clone carrying this T cell receptor (beta chain) was picked up a small number of times. The data belong to a study of blood T cell repertoires in COVID-19. Overall study context: The United States, Italy and Spain provided the acute and convalescent COVID-19 samples. In each case, the material was cDNA or gDNA derived from T cells, B-cell-depleted T cells, or PBMCs.

Per the original data handling: Reference gene primer amplification yielded estimated nucleated cell counts. Produced via immunoSEQ multiplex PCR; TCRdb's table is partial and in-frame only. D and trimming were read from the DNA, whereas the V and J calls and clone size are those reported in that table. The sample lists 150,000 to 200,000 clones; more than 80% were seen once. Seattle-derived patients entered the study during active infection and were followed longitudinally. Per germline, CDR1 SGHRS and CDR2 YFSETQ. V was clipped by 8 bases and J by 0 bases; unmatched bases: 4. The CDR3 runs 14 residues.

The chain links TRBV5-1 to TRBJ2-7; 11 bases match TRBD2. Material: peripheral blood. The sequence was collected from a woman of 80 years or more with COVID-19, enrolled during active disease. In DNA form, the CDR3 reads TGCGCCAGTTCGGGACTAGCGGCCTCCTACGAGCAGTACTTC. It is translated as CASSGLAASYEQYF. The whole variable domain, remainder taken from reference TRBV5-1 and TRBJ2-7, is KAGVTQTPRYLIKTRGQQVTLSCSPISGHRSVSWYQQTPGQGLQFLFEYFSETQRNKGNFPGRFSGRQFSNSRSEMNVSTLELGDSALYLCASSGLAASYEQYFGPGTRLTVT.